The clone carrying this TCR beta chain turned up a few times. Its antigen is still unknown. The record originates from a study of response to subunit inactivated influenza vaccine. Overall study findings and caveats: Researchers suggested that each seasonal influenza vaccination recruits few new T cells.

TCRdb independently ran MiXCR on the RT-PCR reads; one entry per CDR3 protein. Seen here are approximately 230,000 distinct CDR3 sequences, less than 15% observed once, and the top ten hold under 10%. V shed 4 bases, J shed 1 base, and the junction held 13 bases outside the gene matches. Germline CDR1 is SGHRS and CDR2 is YFSETQ. This CDR3 is 19 amino acids long. V is TRBV5-1 and J is TRBJ2-5, with 13 bases identical to TRBD2. This clonotype was obtained from a man between 50 and 59 years old who received an inactivated influenza vaccine. The material sequenced was non-naive T cells sorted from PBMCs, taken roughly 15 days before vaccination. CDR3 residues: CASSRARGLAGEGQETQYF. DNA for the CDR3: TGCGCCAGCAGCCGTGCTCGAGGACTAGCGGGAGAGGGCCAAGAGACCCAGTACTTC.